This TCR beta chain is from a study of shared clonotypes between healthy human individuals (dated by TCRdb to between 2020 and 2021). Regarding the research as a whole: Three men and a couple of women, aged 18 to 49 years, made up the cohort. For each donor, CD4 naive and CD4 memory were each run on three plates, CD8 naive on two plates, and CD8 memory on one plate. To estimate repertoire size and how much clonotypes are shared between individuals, the study performed deep sequencing of blood TCR repertoires from about 5 healthy adults. To increase sequencing depth and limit assay-specific biases, different laboratories used diverse techniques to prepare libraries and sequence TCR repertoires. Leukapheresis yielded between about 0.9 and 8.9 billion PBMCs per donor. Summary of the overall study and its limitations: When a handful of donors were compared, the shared fraction of clonotypes was about 5% for naive CD4, about 4% for naive CD8, about 2.4% for memory CD4, and about 0.36% for memory CD8. The genetic and exposure-history diversity represented was limited by the small number of donors. Rarefaction of sorted-subset datasets indicated incomplete sequencing despite the large sequencing depth. Compared with non-shared clonotypes, clonotypes shared by all four sorted-subset donors had higher generation probabilities. Sampling was restricted to blood, and TCR repertoires in tissue are likely to differ from TCR repertoires in blood. Naive subsets generally had larger estimated clonotype richness than memory subsets. Based on pairwise subsampling, the degree of clonotype sharing among donors was expected to be affected by sequencing depth.

A note on this clone: Its antigen is unknown. The sample holds no much larger clone one base away, and base qualities are not on file.

Using the deep immunoSEQ assay, TCR CDR3 regions were amplified from genomic DNA by multiplex PCR. Genomic DNA extracted from each cell subset was distributed evenly over all wells of several immunoSEQ 96-well plates, and each plate served as one replicate. For sorted subsets, roughly 200 ng genomic DNA, equal to 30,000 to 35,000 T cell genomes, was loaded into each replicate PCR. Purified libraries were quantified with a Qubit 3.0 fluorometer, sized on a Bioanalyzer 2100, and re-quantified with the KAPA Library Quantification kit. Every immunoSEQ 96-well plate was sequenced on a separate single-read 150-cycle Illumina NextSeq 550 flow cell. The authors' analysis ran thus. Because only junctional sequences without quality scores were contained in the immunoSEQ output, filtering matching that applied to full-length reads could not be performed. To assign V/J genes and CDR3, sequences were annotated against IMGT germline references using PyIR, a Python wrapper for IgBLAST v1.9. Any read was removed if the V/J assignment was weak (E-value above 1e-6), the CDR3 was missing, or the read contained stop codons, out-of-frame junctions, or ambiguous translated residues. V3J clonotypes were defined as sequences sharing the same inferred V gene, J gene, and CDR3 amino acid sequence. The percentage overlap between two repertoires was calculated by dividing the number of shared unique clonotypes by the size of the smaller repertoire. Repertoire richness was assessed with RTK rarefaction, the Chao1 estimator, and Recon v2.1 estimates of unobserved clonotypes. OLGA was used to compute generation probabilities for all TCRbeta clonotypes that the gDNA method yielded from four donors. TCRdb carries this immuneACCESS record with in-frame sequences only. Its versions omit some clonotypes, under half of them owing to an unresolved V gene in the studies checked, with the rest unexplained. The DNA was the basis for D and trimming; V, J and clone size are from that table. Recorded for this sample are about 2.4 million clones; 80% to 95% of them occurred a single time. The ten largest clones capture about 0.38% of the sample.

The donors were healthy, HIV-negative adults with no recently reported acute infections or vaccinations. Every donor was a Caucasian adult living in Nashville, Tennessee, USA. CD4+ T cells were enriched through magnetic negative selection, after which naive cells were positively selected on CD45RA and the remaining negative fraction served as the memory subset. Blood was collected by leukapheresis, and PBMCs were isolated by Ficoll-Histopaque density gradient centrifugation and then cryopreserved in liquid nitrogen vapor phase. Purity and quantity of every magnetically sorted T cell population were checked by analytical flow cytometry. Each sorted fraction had its genomic DNA isolated and then quantified by UV absorbance on a Nanodrop 2000c. The specimen was naive CD4+ T cells from PBMCs. The cell subset or site label corresponds to: CD45RA+ positively selected. The TCR was taken from a man between 18 and 35 years old in good health. Some clones in this sample may be carry-over from other donors' samples.

The bases read TGCAGCGTTGAAATACTAGCGGGAGGGCCAGATACGCAGTATTTT. Its translation reads: CSVEILAGGPDTQYF. The sequence joins TRBV29-1 to TRBJ2-3, and 13 junctional nucleotides match TRBD2. CDR1 and CDR2, per the germline V gene, are SQVTM and ANQGSEA. From the cysteine through the phenylalanine, the CDR3 covers 15 amino acids. Here the CDR3 DNA is all that survives: 45 bases in frame from base 1. Here V drops 2 bases and J drops 4 bases, and the junction holds 3 bases not matched to any gene.